Below, 13 T cell receptor beta chains from the same sample are listed, as sequenced in a study of CD8+CD57+ T cells in acquired aplastic anemia. Before being chosen for sequencing, patients had shown CD8+CD57+ cell expansion by flow cytometry. The template used for profiling TCR beta VDJ and CDR3 was genomic DNA. TCRdb reprocessed the reads with MiXCR, giving one entry per CDR3 protein. The table includes under 350,000 distinct CDR3 sequences, 45% to 65% detected once. Sequencing was carried out using sorted CD4+, CD8+, or CD8+CD57+ T cells (not recorded which) from PBMCs. The source is a human donor with aplastic anemia.

A word on this clonotype: At one end, the junction sequence differs from germline, possibly due to a read error. The chain has TRBV2 and TRBJ1-5; maybe TRBD1 (6 bases). The CDR3 is 13 residues long. Germline CDR1 is SNHLY and CDR2 is FYNNEI. CDR3 bases: TGCGCCAGCAGGACAGAAAGCAATCAGCCCCGGCATTTT. Translation gives CASRTESNQPRHF.

The chain couples TRBV5-1 to TRBJ2-2; 10 bases line up with TRBD1. The CDR3 runs to 18 residues. The V and J ends lost 0 bases and 7 bases, in that order; junction bases with no gene match: 12. Per germline, CDR1 SGHRS and CDR2 YFSETQ. CDR3: CASSLDLQGQGLGGELFF. In DNA, the CDR3 is TGCGCCAGCAGCTTGGATTTACAGGGACAGGGGCTCGGCGGGGAGCTGTTTTTT.

V usage is TRBV29-1 and J usage is TRBJ1-2; D is ambiguous. V was cut by 3 bases and J by 8 bases, with 16 bases left in between. The length of the CDR3 is 13 residues. Germline loops: CDR1 SQVTM, CDR2 ANQGSEA. CDR3 in DNA: TGCAGCGTTGAGGATGAGGGCCTCGGCGGCTACACCTTC. This codes for CSVEDEGLGGYTF.

This clonotype came up many times. The rearrangement uses TRBV6-5 and TRBJ2-1, with 12 bases fitting TRBD2. V shed 2 bases and J 10 bases; nucleotides not matched to a gene: 12. This CDR3 has 17 amino acids. Germline-derived CDR1 and CDR2 are MNHEY and SVGAGI. The CDR3 spells CASSYTSSGRVSREQFF. The CDR3 bases are TGTGCCAGCAGTTACACGTCTAGCGGGAGGGTCTCACGGGAGCAGTTCTTC.

This chain links TRBV12-5 with TRBJ2-5, with D uncertain. CDR1 is LGHNT, CDR2 FRNRAP, per germline. The length of the CDR3 is 11 residues. CDR3 sequence: CASSTSETQYF. CDR3 DNA: TGTGCCAGCAGTACTTCAGAGACCCAGTACTTC.

This clonotype was found a few times. This chain uses TRBV3-1 with TRBJ1-1; TRBD1 agrees at 7 bases. Germline V gene sequence: CDR1 LGHDT, CDR2 YNNKEL (reference sequence). The CDR3 covers 15 residues. V dropped 5 bases and J dropped 3; count of bases not matched to a gene: 9. CDR3 in DNA: TGTGCCAGCAGCGGAAGGGGGCACGGGGACACTGAAGCTTTCTTT. Residues: CASSGRGHGDTEAFF.

This clonotype was seen at least ten times. This chain joins TRBV20-1 and TRBJ1-5, with TRBD1 as a possible D gene (5 bases). Germline loops: CDR1 DFQATT, CDR2 SNEGSKA (reference sequence). This CDR3 region has 15 residues. Trimming took 2 bases from V and 4 from J, leaving 15 bases between them. The DNA for the CDR3 is TGCAGTGCTAGAAGATTTGTGGGGCAGAATCAGCCCCAGCATTTT. As protein: CSARRFVGQNQPQHF.

The chain joins TRBV5-1 to TRBJ2-1, with 9 bases lining up with TRBD2. From germline, CDR1 is SGHRS and CDR2 YFSETQ. The J segment lost 3 bases and the V segment lost 1 base, leaving 2 bases of the junction unmatched. The CDR3 has 15 amino acids. The CDR3 DNA reads as TGCGCCAGCAGCTTGACAGCGGGAGGCTACAATGAGCAGTTCTTC. It is translated as CASSLTAGGYNEQFF.

The chain is built from TRBV2 and TRBJ2-7; the match to TRBD1 covers 11 bases. Germline assignment: CDR1 SNHLY and CDR2 FYNNEI. V dropped 8 bases and J dropped 7; count of bases not matched to a gene: 7. The CDR3 runs to 13 residues. The CDR3 DNA reads TGTGCCAGCGTTCCGGACAGGGGGCGAGAGCAGTACTTC. Protein sequence: CASVPDRGREQYF.

To note about this clonotype: Mismatch with germline at one junction end may stem from a read error. The V and J genes are TRBV29-1 and TRBJ2-3, with D possibly matching TRBD1 (6 bases). This CDR3 is 16 amino acids long. The germline CDR1 and CDR2 sequences are SQVTM and ANQGSEA. The CDR3 here is CSAEARTADSTDTQYF. The CDR3 bases are TGCAGCGCTGAAGCCCGGACAGCCGATAGCACAGATACGCAGTATTTT.

The chain employs TRBV10-2 and TRBJ2-7; D tentatively fits TRBD1 or TRBD2 (5 bases each). Trimming stripped 5 bases from V and 3 bases from J, with 20 bases between. Germline-derived CDR1 and CDR2 are WSHSY and SAAADI. The CDR3 has 16 amino acids. Here the CDR3 reads CASSSLSSGANYEQYF. In DNA form, the CDR3 reads TGCGCCAGCAGTTCCCTTTCGTCCGGGGCCAACTACGAGCAGTACTTC.

Ten or more counts support this clonotype. The chain carries TRBV4-2 and TRBJ1-1; TRBD1 is a possible D gene (6 bases). Germline assignment: CDR1 LGHNA and CDR2 YNFKEQ. The CDR3 has 14 residues. V was trimmed by 0 bases and J by 5 bases, leaving 10 bases between them. The CDR3 here is CASSQERQGTEAFF. CDR3 in DNA: TGTGCCAGCAGCCAAGAAAGGCAGGGGACTGAAGCTTTCTTT.

The J gene is TRBJ1-2, the V gene TRBV10-2; D not certain. This CDR3 is 15 amino acids long. Germline CDR1 is WSHSY and CDR2 is SAAADI. The germline V and J ends were trimmed by 4 bases and 6 bases, with 18 bases remaining between them. CDR3 sequence: CASSASERAGHGYTF. CDR3 DNA: TGCGCCAGCAGTGCGTCGGAAAGGGCGGGCCATGGCTACACCTTC.